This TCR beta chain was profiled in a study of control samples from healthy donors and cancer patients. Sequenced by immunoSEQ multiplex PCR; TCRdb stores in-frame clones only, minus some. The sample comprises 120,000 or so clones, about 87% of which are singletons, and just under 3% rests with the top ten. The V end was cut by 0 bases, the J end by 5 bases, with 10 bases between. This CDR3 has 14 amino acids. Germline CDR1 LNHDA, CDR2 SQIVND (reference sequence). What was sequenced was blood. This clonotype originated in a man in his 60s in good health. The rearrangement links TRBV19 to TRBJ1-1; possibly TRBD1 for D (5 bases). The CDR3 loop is CASSIDLRGTEAFF. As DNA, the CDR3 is TGTGCCAGTAGTATAGACTTGAGGGGAACTGAAGCTTTCTTT.